This TCR beta chain derives from a study of blood T cell repertoires in COVID-19. Study at large: There were acute and convalescent COVID-19 samples, and they came from the United States, Italy and Spain. Sources were T cells, B-cell-depleted T cells, or PBMCs; the material itself was cDNA or gDNA.

Authors' data handling: Researchers report that nucleated cell counts were estimated from reference gene primer amplification. Sequencing used immunoSEQ multiplex PCR; TCRdb keeps in-frame clones, though not all of them. D and trimming were read from the DNA, whereas the V and J calls and clone size are those reported in that table. The data show more than 300,000 clones, around 87% seen once. Seattle researchers signed up patients amid active infection and tracked them longitudinally. The CDR3 has 12 residues. CDR1 and CDR2 (germline): SGHNT, YENEEA. Deletions cut 5 bases from V and 4 bases from J, with 8 bases between.

The sample was peripheral blood. The receptor was isolated from a woman aged 45-60 years with COVID-19, enrolled during active disease. V gene TRBV11-3 combines with J gene TRBJ2-5; D unclear. The CDR3 sequence is CASSPGRETQYF. As DNA, the CDR3 is TGTGCCAGCAGCCCAGGAAGAGAGACCCAGTACTTC. The complete variable domain, with remaining parts taken from reference TRBV11-3 and TRBJ2-5, reads EAGVVQSPRYKIIEKKQPVAFWCNPISGHNTLYWYLQNLGQGPELLIRYENEEAVDDSQLPKDRFSAERLKGVDSTLKIQPAELGDSAVYLCASSPGRETQYFGPGTRLLVL.